What follows are 4 T cell receptor beta chains derived from one specimen sequenced in a study of blood T cell repertoires in COVID-19. Sequencing used immunoSEQ multiplex PCR; TCRdb keeps in-frame clones, though not all of them. This sample has approximately 90,000 clones, with around 87% found just once. Sequenced: peripheral blood. The receptors here all came from a human donor with acute or convalescent COVID-19. The donor label of this sample is uncertain.

This clone was found a few times. The chain combines TRBV29-1 with TRBJ2-2; D perhaps matches TRBD1 (6 bases). This CDR3 spans 14 amino acids. Germline V gene lookup returns CDR1 SQVTM and CDR2 ANQGSEA. Trimming removed 6 bases from V and 1 base from J, with 12 bases in between. Here the CDR3 reads CSVSPGENTGELFF. The DNA of the CDR3 is TGCAGCGTAAGTCCAGGGGAGAACACCGGGGAGCTGTTTTTT.

The J gene is TRBJ2-3, the V gene TRBV5-1, with a possible D match to TRBD2 (5 bases). There are 15 residues in the CDR3. V was trimmed by 0 bases and J by 8 bases, leaving 16 bases between them. Per the germline V gene, CDR1 is SGHRS and CDR2 is YFSETQ. CDR3 nucleotides: TGCGCCAGCAGCTTGGAGGCTAGCAACCCTATTACGCAGTATTTT. It encodes CASSLEASNPITQYF.

CDR3 loop: CASSYSFVEVEAFF. The CDR3 DNA sequence: TGTGCCAGCAGTTACTCATTTGTTGAGGTTGAAGCTTTCTTT. V usage is TRBV6-5 and J usage is TRBJ1-1; D not certain. Germline V gives CDR1 MNHEY, CDR2 SVGAGI. Trimming cost V 0 bases and J 7 bases, with 12 bases left between them. The CDR3 is 14 residues long.

This clone was observed a few times. Other DNA sequences in the same sample also yield this CDR3. The rearrangement joins TRBV6-5 to TRBJ2-3; 9 positions match TRBD1. V gave up 7 bases and J gave up 1 base; unmatched junction bases: 3. CDR1 and CDR2 (germline): MNHEY, SVGAGI. The CDR3 extends over 14 amino acids. The CDR3 bases are TGTGCCAGCACTAGGGACAGGGGCACAGATACGCAGTATTTT. It specifies CASTRDRGTDTQYF.